These 25 T cell receptor beta chains share one sample of origin, sequenced in a study of OX40 agonist ivuxolimab in advanced cancers. TCRdb's copy holds only in-frame clones and misses some; the assay was immunoSEQ multiplex PCR. The data contain 60,000 or so clones, approximately 87% of them seen just once; the ten biggest clones take up 5% to 5.5%. Sequenced here: CD4+ or CD8+ T cells sorted from blood, sampled in a trial of the OX40 agonist ivuxolimab. These receptors originate from an adult with an advanced solid tumor such as melanoma, head and neck, liver or kidney cancer.

The chain has TRBV18 and TRBJ2-7; 8 bases align to TRBD2. The CDR3 loop spans 15 amino acids. Losses at the gene ends were 3 bases for V and 6 bases for J; bases not matched to a gene: 10. From germline, CDR1 is KGHSH and CDR2 LQKENI. The CDR3 loop is CASSPLLAATSEQYF. In DNA, the CDR3 is TGTGCCAGCTCACCCTTACTAGCGGCCACTTCCGAGCAGTACTTC.

The rearrangement joins TRBV9 to TRBJ2-1; 9 positions match TRBD2. Per the germline V gene, CDR1 is SGDLS and CDR2 is YYNGEE. There are 15 residues in the CDR3. With V trimmed by 4 bases and J by 8 bases, 10 bases remained unmatched. The CDR3 DNA reads TGTGCCAGCAGCTCCTCGGGGACTAGCAGGTATGAGCAGTTCTTC. Amino acid sequence: CASSSSGTSRYEQFF.

The table lists this clone with a few counts. V gene TRBV19 combines with J gene TRBJ1-5; no reliable D call. V lost 9 bases and J lost 6, with 18 bases in between. Germline CDR1 LNHDA, CDR2 SQIVND (reference sequence). The CDR3 length is 14 residues. CDR3 in amino acids: CASESPAMSQPQHF. The CDR3 nucleotides read TGTGCCAGCGAAAGCCCCGCGATGTCTCAGCCCCAGCATTTT.

The rearrangement joins TRBV10-2 to TRBJ2-4, with D possibly being TRBD1 or TRBD2 (5 bases each). Deletions cut 3 bases from V and 5 bases from J, with 20 bases between. Germline CDR1 WSHSY, CDR2 SAAADI. The CDR3 length is 17 residues. Written as DNA, the CDR3 is TGCGCCAGCAGTGATAGCCCGGGGCCCGGACTCCAAAACATTCAGTACTTC. Its protein product is CASSDSPGPGLQNIQYF.

This clone was observed once. The V call is TRBV7-6, the J call TRBJ2-7; 7 bases match TRBD1. The CDR3 has 15 amino acids. Germline values: CDR1 SGHVS, CDR2 FNYEAQ. The V and J ends lost 3 bases and 1 base, in that order; junction bases with no gene match: 6. Written as DNA, the CDR3 is TGTGCCAGCAGCTTGGGACAGCCAAATTCCTACGAGCAGTACTTC. It codes for CASSLGQPNSYEQYF.

The chain couples TRBV5-1 to TRBJ2-3; unclear D gene. Germline loops: CDR1 SGHRS, CDR2 YFSETQ. The CDR3 is 13 amino acids. Trimming removed 1 base at V and 4 bases at J, with 7 bases between. CDR3 in DNA: TGCGCCAGCAGCTTGCGGCGAGCAGATACGCAGTATTTT. Its translation: CASSLRRADTQYF.

The V and J genes are TRBV9 and TRBJ2-7; D is possibly TRBD2 (7 bases). The CDR3 has 14 residues. V lost 1 base to trimming and J lost 4 bases, with 12 bases between them. CDR1 is SGDLS, CDR2 YYNGEE, per germline. CDR3 residues: CASSVSGTPYEQYF. In nucleotides, the CDR3 is TGTGCCAGCAGCGTAAGCGGGACACCTTACGAGCAGTACTTC.

The chain joins TRBV29-1 to TRBJ1-6, with D maybe TRBD1 (6 bases). V was cut by 6 bases and J by 4 bases, with 13 bases left in between. Germline values: CDR1 SQVTM, CDR2 ANQGSEA. The CDR3 is 14 amino acids. The CDR3 loop reads CSVQTGTYNSPLHF. The CDR3 DNA reads TGCAGCGTACAGACAGGAACGTATAATTCACCCCTCCACTTT.

This clone is a singleton in its sample. CDR3 region: CASSLDRIYGYTF. The CDR3 DNA reads as TGTGCCAGCAGCTTAGACAGGATCTATGGCTACACCTTC. The chain recombines TRBV11-2 with TRBJ1-2, with D uncertain. The CDR3 loop spans 13 amino acids. CDR1 is SGHAT, CDR2 FQNNGV, per germline. Trimming removed 0 bases from V and 4 bases from J, with 6 bases in between.

The J gene is TRBJ1-1, the V gene TRBV28, with 7 bases matching TRBD1. Per germline, CDR1 MDHEN and CDR2 SYDVKM. Trimming at V came to 5 bases and at J to 0 bases, leaving 6 bases not matched to a gene. This CDR3 has 15 amino acids. The CDR3 is CASSSPGQMNTEAFF. The CDR3 nucleotides are TGTGCCAGCAGTAGCCCGGGACAGATGAACACTGAAGCTTTCTTT.

The J gene is TRBJ2-5, the V gene TRBV15; the match to TRBD2 covers 8 bases. Germline assignment: CDR1 LNHNV and CDR2 YYDKDF (reference sequence). This CDR3 is built from 13 residues. With V trimmed by 1 base and J by 9 bases, 4 bases remained unmatched. The CDR3: CATSRVKAGAQYF. As DNA, the CDR3 is TGTGCCACCAGCAGAGTTAAAGCGGGGGCCCAGTACTTC.

The rearrangement joins TRBV10-3 to TRBJ1-6; TRBD1 matches at 8 bases. The CDR3 has 15 residues. The V gene end was trimmed by 4 bases and the J gene end by 4 bases; junction bases not matched to a gene: 3. The germline gives CDR1 ENHRY, CDR2 SYGVKD. The CDR3 DNA sequence: TGTGCCATCAGTGGGGGACAGGAATATAATTCACCCCTCCACTTT. Amino acid sequence: CAISGGQEYNSPLHF.

The chain employs TRBV9 and TRBJ1-1; no firm D call. The germline V gene encodes CDR1 SGDLS and CDR2 YYNGEE. The length of the CDR3 is 16 residues. V lost 4 bases and J lost 2, with 18 bases in between. The CDR3 bases are TGTGCCAGCAGCCCCCGACTAGGTAACAGAAACACTGAAGCTTTCTTT. Translated: CASSPRLGNRNTEAFF.

The chain carries TRBV29-1 and TRBJ2-5, with unresolved D. The germline gives CDR1 SQVTM, CDR2 ANQGSEA. The CDR3 length is 13 residues. Trimming removed 7 bases from V and 8 bases from J, with 20 bases in between. Written as DNA, the CDR3 is TGCAGCGCCTTCCGCGCAGAGTTCGATACCCAGTACTTC. It encodes CSAFRAEFDTQYF.

This chain uses TRBV5-4 with TRBJ2-7, with TRBD2 matching over 9 bases. Germline CDR1 and CDR2: SGHNT and YYREEE (reference sequence). This CDR3 is 15 amino acids long. Trimming took 4 bases from V and 7 from J; bases not matched to a gene: 12. The CDR3 loop is CASSPGGSGSWEQYF. The CDR3, as DNA: TGTGCCAGCAGCCCTGGGGGTAGCGGGAGTTGGGAGCAGTACTTC.

This clone was recorded once. The chain combines TRBV5-6 with TRBJ1-2; TRBD1 is a possible D gene (6 bases). Trimming shortened V by 2 bases and J by 6 bases, and 14 bases separated the two germline ends. CDR3 size: 14 residues. Looked up from germline, CDR1 is SGHDT and CDR2 is YYEEEE. The CDR3 region has the DNA TGTGCCAGCAGCTTATATGGGGGGGCCGATGGCTACACCTTC. Its protein is CASSLYGGADGYTF.

This chain uses TRBV19 with TRBJ1-5; D is ambiguous. The length of the CDR3 is 13 residues. CDR1 LNHDA and CDR2 SQIVND come from the germline V gene (reference sequence). Trimming stripped 6 bases from V and 6 bases from J, with 12 bases between. CDR3 sequence reads: CASSGVGSQPQHF. The CDR3 region has the DNA TGTGCCAGTAGCGGGGTAGGTAGTCAGCCCCAGCATTTT. Full variable domain (remainder filled in from reference TRBV19 and TRBJ1-5): DGGITQSPKYLFRKEGQNVTLSCEQNLNHDAMYWYRQDPGQGLRLIYYSQIVNDFQKGDIAEGYSVSREKKESFPLTVTSAQKNPTAFYLCASSGVGSQPQHFGDGTRLSIL.

The chain links TRBV2 to TRBJ2-1; TRBD2 is a possible D gene (6 bases). CDR3 length: 14 amino acids. The ends were cut back, 7 bases at V and 1 base at J, with 11 bases in the middle. Per germline, CDR1 SNHLY and CDR2 FYNNEI. CDR3 region: CASNPGLSYNEQFF. Written as DNA, the CDR3 is TGTGCCAGCAACCCGGGACTTTCCTACAATGAGCAGTTCTTC.

The chain has TRBV6-6 and TRBJ2-7; D is ambiguous. The CDR3 extends over 12 amino acids. CDR1 and CDR2 from the germline V gene are MNHNY and SVGAGI (reference sequence). V was clipped by 6 bases and J by 3 bases, with 9 bases between them. CDR3 sequence (DNA): TGTGCCAGCAGGGTCAACAGCTACGAGCAGTACTTC. It encodes CASRVNSYEQYF.

The chain links TRBV5-1 to TRBJ2-7; tentative D call: TRBD1 (6 bases). CDR3 length equals 13 residues. V was pared by 4 bases and J by 2 bases, with 10 bases between. CDR1 is SGHRS and CDR2 is YFSETQ in the germline V gene. For the CDR3, the DNA is TGCGCCAGCAGCACTGGACAGACCTACGAGCAGTACTTC. It yields the protein CASSTGQTYEQYF.

In nucleotides, the CDR3 is TGCGCCAGCAGTGAGTCGGGGAGAAACTATGGCTACACCTTC. Translating it yields CASSESGRNYGYTF. The V call is TRBV10-1, the J call TRBJ1-2; D remains unclear. V shed 0 bases and J shed 2 bases, with 7 bases lying between them. The CDR3 is 14 residues long. Germline values: CDR1 WNHNN, CDR2 SYGVQD (reference sequence).

V gene TRBV11-3 combines with J gene TRBJ2-3; 10 nucleotides line up with TRBD2. Germline loops: CDR1 SGHNT, CDR2 YENEEA. The CDR3 runs 15 residues. The J segment lost 6 bases and the V segment lost 2 bases, leaving 5 bases of the junction unmatched. CDR3 DNA sequence: TGTGCCAGCAGCTTATCCAGCGGGGGGGCCGATACGCAGTATTTT. It yields the protein CASSLSSGGADTQYF.

The chain recombines TRBV19 with TRBJ2-3, with 8 positions matching TRBD2. The germline gives CDR1 LNHDA, CDR2 SQIVND (reference sequence). This CDR3 has 16 residues. Trimming removed 5 bases from V and 3 bases from J; junction bases left unmatched: 10. For the CDR3, the DNA is TGTGCCAGTAGTCGGAACGGGAGGGCCCCGACAGATACGCAGTATTTT. It codes for CASSRNGRAPTDTQYF.

The chain is built from TRBV5-1 and TRBJ2-3, with D possibly matching TRBD2 (5 bases). Trimming cost V 6 bases and J 3 bases, with 8 bases left between them. Germline V CDR1 and CDR2: SGHRS, YFSETQ. The CDR3 consists of 12 residues. The CDR3 reads CASKRETDTQYF. DNA of the CDR3: TGCGCCAGCAAGAGGGAGACAGATACGCAGTATTTT.

This clone was recorded only once. The chain carries TRBV6-5 and TRBJ1-1, with TRBD1 as a possible D gene (5 bases). V dropped 6 bases and J dropped 5 bases, with 16 bases sitting between them. The germline V gene has CDR1 MNHEY and CDR2 SVGAGI. This CDR3 region has 14 residues. The CDR3 DNA reads TGTGCCAGCAGACGCGGGGTTGGGGGGACTGAAGCTTTCTTT. Translation gives CASRRGVGGTEAFF.